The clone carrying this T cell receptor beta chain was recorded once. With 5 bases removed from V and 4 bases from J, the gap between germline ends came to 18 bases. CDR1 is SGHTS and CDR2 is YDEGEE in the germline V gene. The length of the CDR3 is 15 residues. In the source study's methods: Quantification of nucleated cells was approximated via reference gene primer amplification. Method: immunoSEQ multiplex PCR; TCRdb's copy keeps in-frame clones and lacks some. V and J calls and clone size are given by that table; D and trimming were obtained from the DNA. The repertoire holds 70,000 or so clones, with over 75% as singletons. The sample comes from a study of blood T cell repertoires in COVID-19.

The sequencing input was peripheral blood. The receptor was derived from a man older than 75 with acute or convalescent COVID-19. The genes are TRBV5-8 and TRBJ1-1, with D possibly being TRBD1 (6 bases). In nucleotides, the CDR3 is TGTGCCAGCAGATACGAACAGGGTTGGGGCACTGAAGCTTTCTTT. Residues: CASRYEQGWGTEAFF.